The T cell receptor (beta chain) under discussion was sequenced for a study of cytomegalovirus exposure and HLA in healthy donors. Study information: Earlier sequencing of 150 million to 200 million T cells yielded around 120 million unique TCR beta sequences. Roughly 89 million unique TCR sequences came from HLA-typed donors in an early release. Study-wide findings and caveats: As a later analysis revealed, most CMV-associated TCR beta chains appeared HLA-restricted. There were fewer than 200 TCR beta chains listed as cytomegalovirus-associated.

With 60 Vbeta and 13 Jbeta primers, the PCR was carried out. The assay was immunoSEQ multiplex PCR, and TCRdb's table has in-frame clones only and misses some. The data contain about 130,000 clones, around 82% of them singletons. The count of this clone is one. Antigen: not known. This CDR3 has 11 residues. Germline V gene lookup returns CDR1 DFQATT and CDR2 SNEGSKA (reference sequence). V dropped 6 bases and J dropped 7 bases, with 12 bases sitting between them. The genes are TRBV20-1 and TRBJ2-5; a possible D gene is TRBD2 (5 bases). The receptor was derived from a middle-aged woman in good health and CMV-seropositive. Sample: PBMCs. The CDR3, as DNA: TGCAGTGCCATGGGGAGAGGGACCCAGTACTTC. Amino acid sequence: CSAMGRGTQYF.